The T cell receptor (beta chain) described here comes from a study of cytomegalovirus exposure and HLA in healthy donors. Study details: As an earlier analysis found, 150 million to 200 million T cells yielded about 120 million unique TCR beta sequences. Findings and limits, study-wide: In vitro data verified three CMV-associated chains as specific for CMV antigens. TCR beta sequences numbering about 17,000 were associated with HLA alleles at 0.05 false discovery rate in a later analysis.

J gave up 11 bases and V 4 bases, and 14 bases lay outside the gene matches. There are 14 residues in the CDR3. Germline-derived CDR1 and CDR2 are SGDLS and YYNGEE. Of note for this clone: What it recognizes is unknown.

This PCR relied on a set of 60 Vbeta primers and 13 Jbeta primers. As processed by the authors: An analysis that came later counted tens of millions of unique TCR beta chains, around 12 million shared. Measured with immunoSEQ multiplex PCR; TCRdb has only the in-frame clones, and not every one. That table is the source of V, J and clone size, and D and trimming were worked out from the DNA. The table includes about 190,000 clones, 65% to 90% detected once. The chain is built from TRBV9 and TRBJ1-1, with TRBD1 matching 7 bases. This receptor was obtained from a man aged 35-49 years in good health and CMV-seropositive. Input material: PBMCs. The CDR3 here is CASSPDEGALRAFF. CDR3 in DNA: TGTGCCAGCAGCCCGGATGAGGGGGCGTTGAGGGCTTTCTTT.